Shown below are 28 T cell receptor beta chains from a single sample sequenced in a study of Graves' ophthalmopathy and Graves' hyperthyroidism. RNA transcripts were the template, and TCR beta CDR3 regions were amplified from them. Second-round multiplex PCR came after first-round RT-PCR with HTBI primers. TCRdb reprocessed the multiplex PCR reads via MiXCR and lists one record per CDR3 protein. The sample records roughly 410,000 distinct CDR3 sequences, roughly 14% being singletons. The sequencing sample was made of peripheral blood. Receptors were obtained from a woman aged 18-29 years with stable Graves' hyperthyroidism.

This clonotype has more than one count but fewer than ten. The chain couples TRBV6-1 to TRBJ1-6, with D possibly being TRBD1 (6 bases). CDR1 is MNHNS and CDR2 is SASEGT in the germline V gene. V lost 5 bases and J 7 bases, leaving 18 bases between the germline ends. The length of the CDR3 is 16 residues. This CDR3 reads CASSQNSGARNSPLHF. The CDR3, as DNA: TGTGCCAGCAGTCAGAACTCGGGGGCAAGGAATTCACCCCTCCACTTT.

This clonotype was picked up many times. The chain uses TRBV5-1 and TRBJ1-2, with D perhaps matching TRBD1 (6 bases). Germline lookup yields CDR1 SGHRS and CDR2 YFSETQ. V was trimmed by 0 bases and J by 6 bases, leaving 9 bases between them. The CDR3 totals 13 residues. CDR3 sequence reads: CASSLAAGDGYTF. The CDR3 coding sequence is TGCGCCAGCAGCTTGGCCGCAGGGGATGGCTACACCTTC. The whole variable domain, remainder taken from reference TRBV5-1 and TRBJ1-2, is KAGVTQTPRYLIKTRGQQVTLSCSPISGHRSVSWYQQTPGQGLQFLFEYFSETQRNKGNFPGRFSGRQFSNSRSEMNVSTLELGDSALYLCASSLAAGDGYTFGSGTRLTVV.

This chain links TRBV4-1 with TRBJ1-2; no reliable D call. Trimming took 1 base from V and 4 from J, leaving 16 bases between them. The CDR3 totals 16 residues. Germline CDR1 reads MGHRA; CDR2 reads YSYEKL. The CDR3 DNA sequence: TGCGCCAGCAGCCAAGTAGTCGCGAACAGCGGCTATGGCTACACCTTC. Its protein product is CASSQVVANSGYGYTF.

This clonotype occurred many times. The rearrangement joins TRBV12-3 or TRBV12-4 to TRBJ1-5, with a possible D match to TRBD1 (5 bases). With 2 bases removed from V and 7 bases from J, the gap between germline ends came to 12 bases. The CDR3 is 14 amino acids. The CDR3 sequence: CASSLLQGHQPQHF. The CDR3 bases are TGTGCCAGCAGTTTACTTCAGGGCCACCAGCCCCAGCATTTT.

This clonotype was counted at least ten times. The gene calls are TRBV7-9 and TRBJ2-5, with a weak D call TRBD2 (5 bases). Germline CDR1 and CDR2: SEHNR and FQNEAQ (reference sequence). This CDR3 region has 16 residues. V lost 1 base, J lost 3 bases, and 15 bases lay in between. The CDR3, as DNA: TGTGCCAGCAGCTTAGGGCCGGGGAGAAGGGAAGAGACCCAGTACTTC. Translation gives CASSLGPGRREETQYF. Together with reference TRBV7-9 and TRBJ2-5, the CDR3 gives the full variable domain: DTGVSQNPRHKITKRGQNVTFRCDPISEHNRLYWYRQTLGQGPEFLTYFQNEAQLEKSRLLSDRFSAERPKGSFSTLEIQRTEQGDSAMYLCASSLGPGRREETQYFGPGTRLLVL.

In its sample, this clonotype was seen many times. This chain links TRBV14 with TRBJ2-5; D is possibly TRBD1 (6 bases). Germline V CDR1 and CDR2: SGHDN, FVKESK. The CDR3 length is 13 residues. V lost 6 bases, J lost 5 bases, and 13 bases lay in between. This CDR3 reads CASSLQGWETQYF. CDR3 nucleotide sequence: TGTGCCAGCAGTTTACAGGGTTGGGAGACCCAGTACTTC.

This chain uses TRBV20-1 with TRBJ2-7; TRBD1 might be the D (5 bases). CDR1 is DFQATT, CDR2 SNEGSKA, per germline (reference sequence). Trimming shortened V by 0 bases and J by 5 bases, and 20 bases separated the two germline ends. The CDR3 is 16 amino acids. The CDR3 DNA reads TGCAGTGCTAGAGATGAAAAGGGGATCGGTGTGAACGAGCAGTACTTC. Translation: CSARDEKGIGVNEQYF.

This clonotype came up many times. In DNA form, the CDR3 reads TGTGCCAGCAGCCCGGGGGGCCGAGTTATGCCCCAGCATTTT. As protein: CASSPGGRVMPQHF. The chain carries TRBV7-2 and TRBJ1-5, with D perhaps TRBD1 (6 bases). V was cut by 5 bases and J by 9 bases, with 17 bases left in between. Per germline, CDR1 SGHTA and CDR2 FQGNSA. The CDR3 has 14 amino acids.

This clonotype came up many times. The chain has TRBV7-8 and TRBJ2-6; TRBD1 matches at 10 bases. V lost 4 bases and J lost 1; bases outside the gene matches: 7. CDR3 length: 18 amino acids. CDR1 is SGHVS, CDR2 FQNEAQ, per germline. Here the CDR3 reads CASSSIRTGGSGANVLTF. As DNA, the CDR3 is TGTGCCAGCAGCTCGATCCGGACAGGGGGGTCTGGGGCCAACGTCCTGACTTTC.

This clonotype was recorded many times. The J gene is TRBJ2-7, the V gene TRBV20-1; weak D call: TRBD1 (6 bases). The CDR3 runs 14 residues. V lost 6 bases to trimming and J lost 5 bases, with 20 bases between them. Germline-derived CDR1 and CDR2 are DFQATT and SNEGSKA (reference sequence). Here the CDR3 reads CSARKTGDIDEQYF. The CDR3 region has the DNA TGCAGTGCCCGAAAGACAGGCGATATTGACGAGCAGTACTTC.

This clonotype was seen many times. The chain joins TRBV19 to TRBJ1-1; D ambiguous. Per germline, CDR1 LNHDA and CDR2 SQIVND (reference sequence). The CDR3 sequence is 13 residues long. The germline V and J ends were trimmed by 1 base and 1 base, with 4 bases remaining between them. CDR3 protein: CASSIGQNTEAFF. CDR3 DNA: TGTGCCAGTAGTATAGGTCAGAACACTGAAGCTTTCTTT. The full variable domain, in which reference TRBV19 and TRBJ1-1 provide the parts outside the CDR3, is DGGITQSPKYLFRKEGQNVTLSCEQNLNHDAMYWYRQDPGQGLRLIYYSQIVNDFQKGDIAEGYSVSREKKESFPLTVTSAQKNPTAFYLCASSIGQNTEAFFGQGTRLTVV.

This clonotype has at least ten counts. The chain links TRBV12-3 or TRBV12-4 to TRBJ2-6; no definite D call. CDR3 length: 14 amino acids. Trimming left V 1 base short and J 9 bases short, with 10 bases between. The CDR3 loop is CASSLGSPGNVLTF. The CDR3 DNA sequence: TGTGCCAGCAGTTTAGGCTCCCCAGGCAACGTCCTGACTTTC.

This clonotype was seen at least ten times. The chain combines TRBV20-1 with TRBJ1-2; 7 nucleotides agree with TRBD1. The V gene end was trimmed by 0 bases and the J gene end by 1 base; junction bases not matched to a gene: 14. From germline, CDR1 is DFQATT and CDR2 SNEGSKA (reference sequence). The CDR3 spans 18 residues. CDR3: CSARDLSGQEAHNYGYTF. CDR3 DNA sequence: TGCAGTGCTAGAGATCTCAGTGGACAGGAAGCCCATAACTATGGCTACACCTTC.

This clonotype was seen ten or more times. The genes are TRBV11-2 and TRBJ2-7, with 7 positions matching TRBD2. The CDR3 runs to 15 residues. Losses at the gene ends were 5 bases for V and 4 bases for J; bases not matched to a gene: 11. The V gene's germline CDR1 is SGHAT and CDR2 FQNNGV. CDR3 coding DNA: TGTGCCAGCAGCACCTATGGGGGGGGGACTTACGAGCAGTACTTC. Translating gives CASSTYGGGTYEQYF. Filled out from reference TRBV11-2 and TRBJ2-7, the complete variable domain reads EAGVAQSPRYKIIEKRQSVAFWCNPISGHATLYWYQQILGQGPKLLIQFQNNGVVDDSQLPKDRFSAERLKGVDSTLKIQPAKLEDSAVYLCASSTYGGGTYEQYFGPGTRLTVT.

V and J are TRBV12-3 or TRBV12-4 and TRBJ1-1; D is unresolved. V lost 3 bases, J lost 14 bases, and 19 bases lay in between. This CDR3 comprises 13 residues. CDR3 nucleotide sequence: TGTGCCAGCAGTTTTTCGGGGAACACTGAATCCTTCTTT. Amino acids: CASSFSGNTESFF.

This rearrangement joins TRBV12-3 or TRBV12-4 to TRBJ2-3; weak D call: TRBD1 (6 bases). Trimming stripped 7 bases from V and 0 bases from J, with 17 bases between. The CDR3 is 16 amino acids. CDR3 sequence: CASTSGDAGSTDTQYF. The CDR3 nucleotides are TGTGCCAGCACCTCAGGGGACGCTGGTAGCACAGATACGCAGTATTTT.

There are many counts of this clonotype. This sequence joins TRBV6-5 and TRBJ2-7; 7 positions match TRBD2. Germline V gives CDR1 MNHEY, CDR2 SVGAGI. V shed 2 bases, J shed 4 bases, and the junction held 8 bases outside the gene matches. CDR3 length: 15 amino acids. CDR3 nucleotides: TGTGCCAGCAGTTACGCCGCGGGGGACCTATACGAGCAGTACTTC. Its protein is CASSYAAGDLYEQYF.

This clonotype was detected ten times or more. The chain joins TRBV7-2 to TRBJ1-4; 7 bases agree with TRBD1. The CDR3 spans 14 residues. Germline V lookup: CDR1 SGHTA, CDR2 FQGNSA. Trimming took 2 bases from V and 7 from J; bases not matched to a gene: 4. DNA of the CDR3: TGTGCCAGCAGCTTACTAGGGGGCAGTGAAAAACTGTTTTTT. Encoded protein: CASSLLGGSEKLFF.

This clonotype occurred once. The V call is TRBV12-3 or TRBV12-4, the J call TRBJ2-5; D remains unclear. The CDR3 extends over 13 amino acids. V was pared by 4 bases and J by 3 bases, with 9 bases between. CDR3 protein: CASSSWQEETQYF. DNA for the CDR3: TGTGCCAGCAGTTCGTGGCAGGAAGAGACCCAGTACTTC.

In its sample, this clonotype was seen many times. J is TRBJ2-5 and V is TRBV20-1; perhaps TRBD1 as D (5 bases). With 1 base removed from V and 5 bases from J, the gap between germline ends came to 11 bases. The CDR3 runs 13 residues. Germline lookup yields CDR1 DFQATT and CDR2 SNEGSKA (reference sequence). The CDR3 DNA reads as TGCAGTGCTAGAGGGGGCGCCTGGGAGACCCAGTACTTC. It specifies CSARGGAWETQYF.

This clonotype was seen more than once but under ten times. Since no conserved phenylalanine or tryptophan closes the CDR3, a read error is the likely cause. The rearrangement joins TRBV20-1 to TRBJ2-7, with a tentative D call TRBD2 (6 bases). This CDR3 has 15 residues. Germline values: CDR1 DFQATT, CDR2 SNEGSKA (reference sequence). With 0 bases removed from V and 2 bases from J, the gap between germline ends came to 14 bases. The CDR3 nucleotides read TGCAGTGCTAGAGAGGGCGGGGTTGGGGCCTACGAGCAGTACCTC. This codes for CSAREGGVGAYEQYL.

The sample holds many counts of this clonotype. V usage is TRBV6-5 and J usage is TRBJ2-7; the match to TRBD2 covers 9 bases. V shed 0 bases, J shed 3 bases, and the junction held 9 bases outside the gene matches. Germline CDR1 reads MNHEY; CDR2 reads SVGAGI. This CDR3 spans 17 amino acids. The CDR3 bases are TGTGCCAGCAGTTACTCCGGCCAAGCGGGGGGCTTCTACGAGCAGTACTTC. It is translated as CASSYSGQAGGFYEQYF.

This clonotype was picked up many times. V and J are TRBV12-3 or TRBV12-4 and TRBJ2-4, with 12 bases matching TRBD2. V shed 6 bases, J shed 8 bases, and the junction held 2 bases outside the gene matches. The CDR3 spans 13 residues. The CDR3 reads CASSRLAGDIQYF. DNA for the CDR3: TGTGCCAGCAGCAGACTAGCGGGGGACATTCAGTACTTC.

This clonotype was counted ten times or more. V gene TRBV6-1 combines with J gene TRBJ1-3, with 7 bases fitting TRBD1. V lost 8 bases and J lost 0; bases outside the gene matches: 1. Germline CDR1 reads MNHNS; CDR2 reads SASEGT. The CDR3 is made up of 13 amino acids. CDR3 in DNA: TGTGCCAGCCAGGGGGGCTCTGGAAACACCATATATTTT. This sequence encodes CASQGGSGNTIYF.

This clonotype was observed many times. This chain uses TRBV7-2 with TRBJ2-5, with D possibly matching TRBD1 (5 bases). The germline V gene has CDR1 SGHTA and CDR2 FQGNSA. This CDR3 contains 14 residues. The V and J ends lost 1 base and 1 base respectively, with 7 bases between them. The DNA of the CDR3 is TGTGCCAGCAGCTTAGATCAGGGCCAAGAGACCCAGTACTTC. As protein: CASSLDQGQETQYF.

This clonotype was seen ten or more times. The CDR3 here is CASSVMYSYTF. As DNA, the CDR3 is TGTGCCAGCAGCGTGATGTATAGCTACACCTTC. The chain joins TRBV9 to TRBJ1-2; D gene unclear. CDR1 and CDR2 from the germline V gene are SGDLS and YYNGEE. The CDR3 length is 11 residues. Trimming took 2 bases from V and 9 from J, leaving 8 bases between them.

The table lists this clonotype with many counts. The genes are TRBV20-1 and TRBJ1-2; TRBD1 might be the D (6 bases). This CDR3 spans 16 amino acids. CDR1 DFQATT and CDR2 SNEGSKA come from the germline V gene (reference sequence). The V end was cut by 0 bases, the J end by 2 bases, with 16 bases between. The CDR3 sequence is CSARDKRTGTNYGYTF. In nucleotides, the CDR3 is TGCAGTGCTAGAGATAAAAGAACAGGGACCAACTATGGCTACACCTTC.

The genes are TRBV12-3 or TRBV12-4 and TRBJ2-7, with 8 bases matching TRBD1. CDR3 length: 13 amino acids. V shed 6 bases and J 4 bases; nucleotides not matched to a gene: 5. CDR3 in amino acids: CASSYGTGYEQYF. The CDR3 coding sequence is TGTGCCAGCAGCTACGGGACAGGATACGAGCAGTACTTC.